These 27 T cell receptor beta chains share one sample of origin, sequenced in a study of cytomegalovirus exposure and HLA in healthy donors. Amplification used 60 Vbeta primers and 13 Jbeta primers. Sequencing used immunoSEQ multiplex PCR; TCRdb keeps in-frame clones, though not all of them. Of over 100,000 clones in the sample, about two thirds were seen once. Source material: PBMCs. These receptors were taken from a woman aged 70 to 79 in good health and CMV-seropositive.

The chain is built from TRBV6-6 and TRBJ2-7, with 10 bases matching TRBD1. The CDR3 runs to 15 residues. From germline, CDR1 is MNHNY and CDR2 SVGAGI (reference sequence). With V trimmed by 2 bases and J by 4 bases, 5 bases remained unmatched. The CDR3 protein is CASSYADRGRYEQYF. The CDR3 DNA follows: TGTGCCAGCAGTTACGCGGACAGGGGGAGGTACGAGCAGTACTTC.

This sequence joins TRBV5-1 and TRBJ1-1, with a weak D call TRBD1 (5 bases). V was trimmed by 0 bases and J by 5 bases, leaving 14 bases between them. CDR3 length: 15 residues. Germline-derived CDR1 and CDR2 are SGHRS and YFSETQ. CDR3 bases: TGCGCCAGCAGCTTGGGAGACTTGGGGGGTACTGAAGCTTTCTTT. This sequence encodes CASSLGDLGGTEAFF.

This chain connects TRBV19 to TRBJ2-1; TRBD2 agrees at 10 bases. CDR1 is LNHDA and CDR2 is SQIVND in the germline V gene (reference sequence). The CDR3 is 15 amino acids. The J segment lost 8 bases and the V segment lost 2 bases, leaving 6 bases of the junction unmatched. CDR3: CASSITAGGSHEQFF. In DNA form, the CDR3 reads TGTGCCAGTAGTATAACAGCGGGAGGGTCGCATGAGCAGTTCTTC.

For the CDR3, the DNA is TGTGCCACCAGCTCACTAGCGGGGGGCAACATTGAGCAGTTCTTC. Its translation is CATSSLAGGNIEQFF. V is TRBV15 and J is TRBJ2-1; 12 bases line up with TRBD2. Trimming cost V 5 bases and J 9 bases; bases outside gene matches: 8. This CDR3 region has 15 residues. The germline V gene has CDR1 LNHNV and CDR2 YYDKDF (reference sequence). Using reference TRBV15 and TRBJ2-1 for the parts outside the CDR3, the full variable domain is DAMVIQNPRYQVTQFGKPVTLSCSQTLNHNVMYWYQQKSSQAPKLLFHYYDKDFNNEADTPDNFQSRRPNTSFCFLDIRSPGLGDTAMYLCATSSLAGGNIEQFFGPGTRLTVL.

J is TRBJ1-4 and V is TRBV9; possibly TRBD1 for D (5 bases). The CDR3 extends over 16 amino acids. Germline CDR1 reads SGDLS; CDR2 reads YYNGEE. Trimming removed 0 bases from V and 3 bases from J, with 12 bases in between. The CDR3 region is CASSVASQGANEKLFF. In nucleotides, the CDR3 is TGTGCCAGCAGCGTAGCTAGTCAGGGCGCTAATGAAAAACTGTTTTTT.

This chain links TRBV7-3 with TRBJ2-1, with TRBD1 matching over 9 bases. Germline-derived CDR1 and CDR2 are SGHTA and FQGTGA. With V trimmed by 5 bases and J by 8 bases, 7 bases remained unmatched. The CDR3 contains 14 residues. The CDR3 reads CASSPTTGGYEQFF. The CDR3 coding sequence is TGTGCCAGCAGCCCGACGACAGGGGGGTATGAGCAGTTCTTC. Full variable domain (missing parts from reference TRBV7-3 and TRBJ2-1): GAGVSQTPSNKVTEKGKYVELRCDPISGHTALYWYRQSLGQGPEFLIYFQGTGAADDSGLPNDRFFAVRPEGSVSTLKIQRTERGDSAVYLCASSPTTGGYEQFFGPGTRLTVL.

This clone was found a few times. V usage is TRBV4-3 and J usage is TRBJ1-2; 9 positions agree with TRBD1. The CDR3 totals 18 residues. Germline V CDR1 and CDR2: LGHNA, YSLEER. Trimming removed 0 bases from V and 7 bases from J; junction bases left unmatched: 15. CDR3 region: CASSQERARDRDLSGYTF. The CDR3 region has the DNA TGCGCCAGCAGCCAAGAAAGGGCGCGGGACAGGGACCTATCTGGCTACACCTTC.

The chain uses TRBV30 and TRBJ1-1, with 7 bases matching TRBD1. The J segment lost 1 base and the V segment lost 5 bases, leaving 4 bases of the junction unmatched. The CDR3 consists of 13 residues. Germline lookup yields CDR1 GTSNPN and CDR2 SVGIG (reference sequence). The CDR3 loop is CAWAWTGNTEAFF. The CDR3 nucleotides read TGTGCCTGGGCTTGGACAGGGAACACTGAAGCTTTCTTT.

The J gene is TRBJ2-5, the V gene TRBV7-2; no firm D call. CDR1 and CDR2 (germline): SGHTA, FQGNSA. The CDR3 is 12 amino acids. Trimming pared 4 bases from V and 7 bases from J, leaving 10 bases between. The CDR3 DNA sequence: TGTGCCAGCAGCTACTTTCTTGGGACCCAGTACTTC. Amino acid sequence: CASSYFLGTQYF.

The genes are TRBV11-2 and TRBJ2-5, with a tentative D call TRBD1 (5 bases). V gave up 4 bases and J gave up 7 bases, with 13 bases separating them. This CDR3 is 13 amino acids long. CDR1 SGHAT and CDR2 FQNNGV come from the germline V gene. CDR3 in amino acids: CASSSDPQGTQYF. As DNA, the CDR3 is TGTGCCAGCAGCTCGGACCCTCAGGGGACCCAGTACTTC.

This sequence joins TRBV27 and TRBJ2-7; tentatively, D is TRBD2 (6 bases). This CDR3 contains 13 residues. The germline V gene has CDR1 MNHEY and CDR2 SMNVEV (reference sequence). V lost 3 bases to trimming and J lost 3 bases, with 9 bases between them. For the CDR3, the DNA is TGTGCCAGCAGTTTCATGGGGGGCTACGAGCAGTACTTC. Translation: CASSFMGGYEQYF.

The V and J genes are TRBV7-8 and TRBJ2-5; 10 positions match TRBD1. The CDR3 is made up of 15 amino acids. CDR1 SGHVS and CDR2 FQNEAQ come from the germline V gene. J was trimmed by 2 bases and V by 4 bases; bases with no gene match: 4. In DNA form, the CDR3 reads TGTGCCAGCAGCTACAGGGACAGGGGTCAAGAGACCCAGTACTTC. This encodes CASSYRDRGQETQYF.

The rearrangement uses TRBV12-5 and TRBJ1-2; D is uncertain. CDR3 length equals 16 residues. CDR1 and CDR2 (germline): LGHNT, FRNRAP. V was pared by 0 bases and J by 5 bases, with 16 bases between. The CDR3 DNA reads as TGTGCTAGTGGTTTGGTAATCGCAGGTTTGCAATATGGCTACACCTTC. Its translation is CASGLVIAGLQYGYTF.

The chain employs TRBV30 and TRBJ2-1, with 10 bases that match TRBD2. The junction had 5 bases not matched to a gene; V was cut back by 4 bases and J by 5 bases. Germline V gene data show CDR1 as GTSNPN and CDR2 as SVGIG (reference sequence). The CDR3 sequence is 14 residues long. CDR3 in DNA: TGTGCCTGGACAGGACTAGCGGTCAACAATGAGCAGTTCTTC. It encodes CAWTGLAVNNEQFF.

The chain joins TRBV28 to TRBJ2-1, with 8 bases lining up with TRBD2. The CDR3 contains 14 residues. V shed 10 bases and J 4 bases; nucleotides not matched to a gene: 9. Germline values: CDR1 MDHEN, CDR2 SYDVKM. CDR3 bases: TGTGCCATAACGACTAGCGAGTTATACAATGAGCAGTTCTTC. It yields the protein CAITTSELYNEQFF. The variable domain in full, completed from reference TRBV28 and TRBJ2-1, reads DVKVTQSSRYLVKRTGEKVFLECVQDMDHENMFWYRQDPGLGLRLIYFSYDVKMKEKGDIPEGYSVSREKKERFSLILESASTNQTSMYLCAITTSELYNEQFFGPGTRLTVL.

This clone was observed a single time. This sequence joins TRBV10-3 and TRBJ1-1; 11 bases fit TRBD1. In germline, CDR1 is ENHRY, CDR2 SYGVKD. The CDR3 extends over 14 amino acids. The trim removed 6 bases at V and 6 bases at J, leaving 6 bases unmatched. The CDR3 is CAISVGQGGSEAFF. In DNA form, the CDR3 reads TGTGCCATCAGCGTGGGACAGGGGGGGTCTGAAGCTTTCTTT.

The chain combines TRBV29-1 with TRBJ1-1; no clear D gene. V was clipped by 7 bases and J by 0 bases, with 12 bases between them. This CDR3 region has 13 residues. From germline, CDR1 is SQVTM and CDR2 ANQGSEA. This CDR3 reads CSGTTDVNTEAFF. CDR3 coding DNA: TGCAGCGGCACAACAGATGTGAACACTGAAGCTTTCTTT.

The chain joins TRBV5-5 to TRBJ2-1; D is ambiguous. Germline values: CDR1 SGHKS, CDR2 YYEKEE (reference sequence). The CDR3 has 13 residues. Trimming took off 3 bases at V and 7 bases at J, with 11 bases between the two ends. CDR3 sequence (DNA): TGTGCCAGCAGCTCGTATAATTCTAATGAGCAGTTCTTC. It is translated as CASSSYNSNEQFF.

The J gene is TRBJ1-6, the V gene TRBV25-1, with D perhaps TRBD1 (6 bases). This CDR3 is 13 amino acids long. With 6 bases removed from V and 6 bases from J, the gap between germline ends came to 9 bases. CDR1 MGHDK and CDR2 SYGVNS come from the germline V gene. The CDR3: CASRTGFNSPLHF. The CDR3 DNA sequence: TGTGCCAGCAGGACAGGTTTTAATTCACCCCTCCACTTT.

V gene TRBV5-4 combines with J gene TRBJ2-7; 9 nucleotides line up with TRBD2. The CDR3 spans 16 residues. Germline trimming cut 0 bases from V and 2 bases from J; bases unmatched to any gene: 6. The germline gives CDR1 SGHNT, CDR2 YYREEE (reference sequence). The CDR3 nucleotides are TGTGCCAGCAGCTTGGGGCCTAGCGGGACTACCTACGAGCAGTACTTC. Residues: CASSLGPSGTTYEQYF.

This clone was observed a few times. The same CDR3 arises from other DNA sequences in this sample as well. This rearrangement joins TRBV6-6 to TRBJ2-7; 7 bases align to TRBD2. CDR1 is MNHNY and CDR2 is SVGAGI in the germline V gene (reference sequence). The V gene end was trimmed by 2 bases and the J gene end by 1 base; junction bases not matched to a gene: 2. The CDR3 has 14 residues. The CDR3 coding sequence is TGTGCCAGCAGTTACGGGCGGGGGTCCTACGAGCAGTACTTC. Amino acids: CASSYGRGSYEQYF.

The chain links TRBV9 to TRBJ1-6, with D perhaps TRBD1 (6 bases). The CDR3 is made up of 16 amino acids. CDR1 and CDR2 from the germline V gene are SGDLS and YYNGEE. The V end was cut by 0 bases, the J end by 7 bases, with 14 bases between. The CDR3 sequence is CASSVGDIRGNSPLHF. In DNA, the CDR3 is TGTGCCAGCAGCGTAGGGGACATCCGAGGGAATTCACCCCTCCACTTT.

The rearrangement joins TRBV2 to TRBJ2-7; possible D gene TRBD2, 5 bases. The germline V gene has CDR1 SNHLY and CDR2 FYNNEI. The germline V and J ends were trimmed by 6 bases and 1 base, with 10 bases remaining between them. There are 13 residues in the CDR3. This chain's CDR3 is CASREDASYEQYF. CDR3 nucleotide sequence: TGTGCCAGCAGGGAGGACGCTTCCTACGAGCAGTACTTC.

This clone was picked up one time. This chain connects TRBV5-1 to TRBJ2-3; TRBD2 might be the D (6 bases). Trimming removed 4 bases at V and 2 bases at J, with 11 bases between. Per germline, CDR1 SGHRS and CDR2 YFSETQ. The CDR3 is made up of 14 amino acids. The CDR3 DNA is TGCGCCAGCAGCCAGGGACTCATCACAGATACGCAGTATTTT. Its translation is CASSQGLITDTQYF.

This chain joins TRBV18 and TRBJ2-5; D is possibly TRBD2 (6 bases). Trimming left V 2 bases short and J 4 bases short, with 14 bases between. The CDR3 covers 15 residues. Germline loops: CDR1 KGHSH, CDR2 LQKENI. The CDR3 DNA is TGTGCCAGCTCACCATTGGGGGACTGGCCAGAGACCCAGTACTTC. The encoded protein is CASSPLGDWPETQYF. The variable domain in full, with the rest retrieved from reference TRBV18 and TRBJ2-5, is NAGVMQNPRHLVRRRGQEARLRCSPMKGHSHVYWYRQLPEEGLKFMVYLQKENIIDESGMPKERFSAEFPKEGPSILRIQQVVRGDSAAYFCASSPLGDWPETQYFGPGTRLLVL.

V gene TRBV19 combines with J gene TRBJ1-6; no clear D. V gave up 2 bases and J gave up 0 bases, with 14 bases separating them. The CDR3 sequence is 18 residues long. Germline V gives CDR1 LNHDA, CDR2 SQIVND (reference sequence). The CDR3 nucleotides read TGTGCCAGTAGTATACCGGCTCAGGCGAGCTCCTATAATTCACCCCTCCACTTT. Translated, it gives CASSIPAQASSYNSPLHF.

The V gene is TRBV5-1, the J gene TRBJ1-6; 8 bases line up with TRBD1. Germline assignment: CDR1 SGHRS and CDR2 YFSETQ. The CDR3 has 16 residues. Losses at the gene ends were 0 bases for V and 10 bases for J; bases not matched to a gene: 9. In DNA form, the CDR3 reads TGCGCCAGCAGCTTGGGAGGGTCAGGGGGCGCCTCACCCCTCCACTTT. Amino acids: CASSLGGSGGASPLHF.